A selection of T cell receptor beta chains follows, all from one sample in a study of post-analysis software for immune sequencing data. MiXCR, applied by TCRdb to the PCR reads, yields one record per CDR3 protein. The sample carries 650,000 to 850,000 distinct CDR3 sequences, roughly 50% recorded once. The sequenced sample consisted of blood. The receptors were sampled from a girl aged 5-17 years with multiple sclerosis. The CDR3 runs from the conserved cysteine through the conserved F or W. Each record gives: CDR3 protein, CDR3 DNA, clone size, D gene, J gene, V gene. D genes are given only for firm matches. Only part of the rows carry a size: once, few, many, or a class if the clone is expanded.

CDR3 protein: CASSRGGYGETQYF; CDR3 DNA: TGCGCCAGCAGCCGTGGGGGGTACGGCGAGACCCAGTACTTC; clone size: NA; D gene: NA; J gene: TRBJ2-5; V gene: TRBV5-1
CDR3 protein: CAIRSGGALLSYEQYF; CDR3 DNA: TGTGCCATCAGGTCGGGAGGCGCCCTCCTCTCCTACGAGCAGTACTTC; clone size: NA; D gene: TRBD2; J gene: TRBJ2-7; V gene: TRBV10-3
CDR3 protein: CASSPLATSGRSSYEQYF; CDR3 DNA: TGTGCCAGCTCACCATTGGCTACTAGCGGGAGGTCTTCCTACGAGCAGTACTTC; clone size: NA; D gene: TRBD2; J gene: TRBJ2-7; V gene: TRBV18
CDR3 protein: CASSQAGGPHNEQFF; CDR3 DNA: TGTGCCAGCAGCCAAGCGGGGGGGCCCCACAATGAGCAGTTCTTC; clone size: few; D gene: TRBD2; J gene: TRBJ2-1; V gene: TRBV3-1
CDR3 protein: CASSGDRDGPLHF; CDR3 DNA: TGCGCCAGCAGCGGCGACCGGGATGGACCCCTCCACTTT; clone size: once; D gene: NA; J gene: TRBJ1-6; V gene: TRBV5-1
CDR3 protein: CSARDHGGAYEQYF; CDR3 DNA: TGCAGTGCTAGAGATCATGGGGGTGCCTACGAGCAGTACTTC; clone size: NA; D gene: NA; J gene: TRBJ2-7; V gene: TRBV20-1
CDR3 protein: CASSLASGLAGGVVSYEQYF; CDR3 DNA: TGCGCCAGCAGTTTGGCCTCGGGACTAGCGGGGGGAGTCGTCTCCTACGAGCAGTACTTC; clone size: few; D gene: TRBD2; J gene: TRBJ2-7; V gene: TRBV5-1
CDR3 protein: CASRPFYRGTDTQYF; CDR3 DNA: TGTGCCAGCAGGCCGTTCTACAGGGGGACAGATACGCAGTATTTT; clone size: NA; D gene: TRBD1; J gene: TRBJ2-3; V gene: TRBV7-2
CDR3 protein: CASSPLNWGASQETQYF; CDR3 DNA: TGTGCCAGCAGCCCCCTTAATTGGGGGGCGAGTCAAGAGACCCAGTACTTC; clone size: NA; D gene: NA; J gene: TRBJ2-5; V gene: TRBV6-2/TRBV6-3
CDR3 protein: CASSSVSYYEQYF; CDR3 DNA: TGTGCCAGCAGTTCTGTTTCCTACTACGAGCAGTACTTC; clone size: NA; D gene: NA; J gene: TRBJ2-7; V gene: TRBV12-3/TRBV12-4
CDR3 protein: CSAKTGQGAKGYTF; CDR3 DNA: TGCAGTGCAAAAACGGGACAGGGGGCTAAGGGCTACACCTTC; clone size: few; D gene: TRBD1; J gene: TRBJ1-2; V gene: TRBV20-1
CDR3 protein: CASSLRTGGFGANVLTF; CDR3 DNA: TGTGCCAGCAGTTTGAGGACAGGGGGCTTTGGGGCCAACGTCCTGACTTTC; clone size: NA; D gene: TRBD1; J gene: TRBJ2-6; V gene: TRBV27
CDR3 protein: CASSNRGQRDHEQYF; CDR3 DNA: TGTGCCAGCAGTAACCGGGGACAACGAGACCACGAGCAGTACTTC; clone size: NA; D gene: NA; J gene: TRBJ2-7; V gene: TRBV6-1
CDR3 protein: CASSMASGSSYEQYF; CDR3 DNA: TGTGCCAGCAGTATGGCTAGCGGGAGCTCCTACGAGCAGTACTTC; clone size: NA; D gene: TRBD2; J gene: TRBJ2-7; V gene: TRBV27
CDR3 protein: CASIAWGALGANVLTF; CDR3 DNA: TGTGCCAGCATAGCCTGGGGGGCGCTGGGGGCCAACGTCCTGACTTTC; clone size: NA; D gene: NA; J gene: TRBJ2-6; V gene: TRBV7-2
CDR3 protein: CASRYAGQGEFGGYTF; CDR3 DNA: TGCGCCAGCAGATACGCAGGACAGGGGGAATTCGGTGGCTACACCTTC; clone size: NA; D gene: TRBD1; J gene: TRBJ1-2; V gene: TRBV5-1